This TCR beta chain comes out of a study of blood T cell repertoires in COVID-19 (dated by TCRdb to the early 2020s). About the investigation overall: The collaborator samples originated in the United States, Italy and Spain and spanned the acute and convalescent phases of COVID-19. The prospective study material was composed of cDNA or gDNA derived from T cells, B-cell-depleted T cells, or PBMCs. Subjects who had been exposed to COVID-19, were actively infected with it, or had recovered from it provided the deeply sampled blood TCRbeta repertoires that made up the dataset. The repertoires were released in a freely available public database intended as a resource for research on the immune response to SARS-CoV-2. Samples were obtained from the ongoing ImmuneRACE study (first 160 participants) and from roughly 1,300 subjects provided by 6 global collaborators. Sample metadata almost always included a de-identified subject ID, COVID-19 status, age in years and sex. HLA class I and class II types, where available, came from metadata supplied by the sample provider rather than from assay-based typing. General conclusions and limits of the study: The quantity of clinical and demographic metadata differed by source and by participant and was supplied without curation.

Turning to this clone: Which antigen it targets is not known. The input lacks base qualities; no much larger clone sits a single base away.

TCRbeta CDR3 regions were amplified from genomic DNA by means of the immunoSEQ Assay, a bias-controlled multiplex PCR. Processing in the source paper ran as follows. Nucleated cell counts per sample were estimated from amplification of reference gene primers within the assay. Sequence reads were collapsed and filtered to measure the absolute abundance of every unique TCRbeta CDR3 rearrangement. Productive Simpson clonality was computed per sample as the square root of Simpson's diversity index over productive rearrangements. Drawn from immuneACCESS, this table holds only the in-frame rearrangements with V and J called that TCRdb kept. Clones are partly lost; checked studies trace under half to an unresolved V gene and leave the rest unexplained. V and J calls and clone size come straight from that table; D and trimming were deduced from the DNA. The sample yields about 220,000 clones; around three quarters were counted once. 7.2% of the sample is held by the ten biggest clonotypes.

V has 2 bases trimmed and J has 5 bases trimmed; junction bases matching no gene number 5. The CDR1 and CDR2 encoded by the germline V gene are MNHEY and SVGEGT. Including the terminal cysteine and phenylalanine, the CDR3 comprises 15 residues. The read is trimmed to its CDR3 DNA, 45 bases read in frame from base 1. The collaborating institutions used their own protocols to collect whole blood in K2EDTA tubes. For TCRbeta analysis, collaborators shipped samples as frozen whole blood, isolated PBMCs, or DNA extracted from either of those sample types. The sequence was obtained from a woman aged 70-85 years with acute or convalescent COVID-19. Source material: peripheral blood. The rearranged segments are TRBV6-2 or TRBV6-3 and TRBJ2-5, with 10 bases in between that match TRBD2. The encoded CDR3 is CASSYKRGGRETQYF. The nucleotides are TGTGCCAGCAGTTACAAGCGGGGGGGCCGTGAGACCCAGTACTTC.